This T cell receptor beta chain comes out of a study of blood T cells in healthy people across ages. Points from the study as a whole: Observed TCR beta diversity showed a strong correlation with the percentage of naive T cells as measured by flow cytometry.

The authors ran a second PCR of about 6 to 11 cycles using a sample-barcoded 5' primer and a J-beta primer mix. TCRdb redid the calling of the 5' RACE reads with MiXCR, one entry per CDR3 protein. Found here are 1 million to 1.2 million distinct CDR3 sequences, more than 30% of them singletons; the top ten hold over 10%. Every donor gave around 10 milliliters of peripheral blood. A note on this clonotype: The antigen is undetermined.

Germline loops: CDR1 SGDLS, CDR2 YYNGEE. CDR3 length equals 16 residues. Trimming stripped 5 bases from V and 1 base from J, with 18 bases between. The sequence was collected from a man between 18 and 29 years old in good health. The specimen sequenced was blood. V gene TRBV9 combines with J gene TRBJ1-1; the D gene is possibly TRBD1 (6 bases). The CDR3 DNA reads TGTGCCAGCAGTCTCCTCGGAGGCAGGGGGAACACTGAAGCTTTCTTT. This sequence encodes CASSLLGGRGNTEAFF.